This T cell receptor beta chain comes out of a study of cytomegalovirus exposure and HLA in healthy donors. This PCR relied on a set of 60 Vbeta primers and 13 Jbeta primers. TCRdb's table, derived via immunoSEQ multiplex PCR, lists solely in-frame clones and lacks some. The sample contains 59,000 or so clones, roughly 87% of which appear only once. Trimming took off 7 bases at V and 5 bases at J, with 17 bases between the two ends. Germline V gene sequence: CDR1 MNHNS, CDR2 SASEGT. This CDR3 has 14 amino acids. Only one count was recorded for this clone. Its antigen is not known. Study conclusions and caveats: Among CMV-associated TCR beta chains, most appeared HLA-restricted in a later analysis.

This TCR derives from a female donor in good health and CMV-seronegative. Source material: PBMCs. The chain uses TRBV6-1 and TRBJ1-1; perhaps TRBD1 as D (5 bases). The CDR3 DNA sequence: TGTGCCAGCACCGAATCGGGGGGGTGGACTGAAGCTTTCTTT. This encodes CASTESGGWTEAFF.